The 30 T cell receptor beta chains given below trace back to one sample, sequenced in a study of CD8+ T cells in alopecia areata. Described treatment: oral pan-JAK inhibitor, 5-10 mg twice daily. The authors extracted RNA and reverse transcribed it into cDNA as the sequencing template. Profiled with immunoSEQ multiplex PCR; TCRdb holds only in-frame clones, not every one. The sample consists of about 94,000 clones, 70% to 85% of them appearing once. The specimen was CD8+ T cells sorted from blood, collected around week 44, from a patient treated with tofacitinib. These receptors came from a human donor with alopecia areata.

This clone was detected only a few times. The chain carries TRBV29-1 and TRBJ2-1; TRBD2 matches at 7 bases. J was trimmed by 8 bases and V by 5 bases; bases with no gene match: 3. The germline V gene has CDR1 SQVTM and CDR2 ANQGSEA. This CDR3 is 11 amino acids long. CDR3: CSVWGGDEQFF. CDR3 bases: TGCAGCGTTTGGGGAGGGGATGAGCAGTTCTTC.

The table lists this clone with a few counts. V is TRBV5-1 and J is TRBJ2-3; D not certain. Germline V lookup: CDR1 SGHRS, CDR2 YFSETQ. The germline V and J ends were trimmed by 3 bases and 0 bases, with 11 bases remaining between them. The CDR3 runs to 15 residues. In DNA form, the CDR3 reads TGCGCCAGCAGCTCAGGAGAAATTAGCACAGATACGCAGTATTTT. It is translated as CASSSGEISTDTQYF.

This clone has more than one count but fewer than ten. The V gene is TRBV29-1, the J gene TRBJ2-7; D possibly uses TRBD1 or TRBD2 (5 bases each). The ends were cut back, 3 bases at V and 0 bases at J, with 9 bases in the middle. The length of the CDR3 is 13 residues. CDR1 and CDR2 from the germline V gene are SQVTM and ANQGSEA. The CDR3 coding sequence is TGCAGCGTTGAGTGGGACGGCTCCTACGAGCAGTACTTC. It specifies CSVEWDGSYEQYF.

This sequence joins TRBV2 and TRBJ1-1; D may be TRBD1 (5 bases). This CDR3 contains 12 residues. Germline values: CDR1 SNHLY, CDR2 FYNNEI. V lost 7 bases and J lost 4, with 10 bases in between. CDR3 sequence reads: CASTRGTTEAFF. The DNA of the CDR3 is TGTGCCAGCACGCGGGGGACCACTGAAGCTTTCTTT.

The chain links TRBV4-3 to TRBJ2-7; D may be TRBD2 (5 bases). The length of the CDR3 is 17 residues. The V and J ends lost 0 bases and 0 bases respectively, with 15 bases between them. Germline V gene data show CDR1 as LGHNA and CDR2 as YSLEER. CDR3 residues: CASSQDRIGSSSYEQYF. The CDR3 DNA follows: TGCGCCAGCAGCCAAGATAGGATAGGGAGTAGCTCCTACGAGCAGTACTTC.

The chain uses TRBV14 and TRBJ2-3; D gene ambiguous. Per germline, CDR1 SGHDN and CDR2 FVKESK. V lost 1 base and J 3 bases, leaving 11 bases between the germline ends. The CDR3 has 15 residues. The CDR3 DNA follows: TGTGCCAGCAGCCAAGGGGTTATTGAAACAGATACGCAGTATTTT. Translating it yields CASSQGVIETDTQYF.

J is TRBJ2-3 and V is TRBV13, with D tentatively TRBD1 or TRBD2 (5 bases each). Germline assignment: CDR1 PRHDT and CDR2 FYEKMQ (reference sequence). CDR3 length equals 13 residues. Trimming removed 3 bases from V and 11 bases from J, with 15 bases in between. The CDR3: CASSFPGRPMQYF. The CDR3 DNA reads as TGTGCCAGCAGCTTTCCGGGACGTCCCATGCAGTATTTT. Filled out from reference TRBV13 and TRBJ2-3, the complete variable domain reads AAGVIQSPRHLIKEKRETATLKCYPIPRHDTVYWYQQGPGQDPQFLISFYEKMQSDKGSIPDRFSAQQFSDYHSELNMSSLELGDSALYFCASSFPGRPMQYFGPGTRLTVL.

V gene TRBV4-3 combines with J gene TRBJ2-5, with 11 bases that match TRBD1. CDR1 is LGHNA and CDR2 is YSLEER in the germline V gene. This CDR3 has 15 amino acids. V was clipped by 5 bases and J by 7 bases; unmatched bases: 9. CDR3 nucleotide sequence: TGCGCCAGCAGCGGAAGAACTGGACAGGGGGCGACCCAGTACTTC. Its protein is CASSGRTGQGATQYF.

This CDR3 reads CASSTTGDSNQPQHF. The CDR3 DNA sequence: TGTGCCAGCAGTACGACAGGGGATAGCAATCAGCCCCAGCATTTT. The chain joins TRBV2 to TRBJ1-5; 8 bases agree with TRBD1. Germline V lookup: CDR1 SNHLY, CDR2 FYNNEI. This CDR3 region has 15 residues. Losses at the gene ends were 5 bases for V and 0 bases for J; bases not matched to a gene: 3.

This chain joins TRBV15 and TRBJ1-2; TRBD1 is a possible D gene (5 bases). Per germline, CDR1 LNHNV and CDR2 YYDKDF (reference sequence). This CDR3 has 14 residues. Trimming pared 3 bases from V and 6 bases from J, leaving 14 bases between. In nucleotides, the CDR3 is TGTGCCACCAGCAGGGCCAGGGTAGAGGATGGCTACACCTTC. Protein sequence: CATSRARVEDGYTF.

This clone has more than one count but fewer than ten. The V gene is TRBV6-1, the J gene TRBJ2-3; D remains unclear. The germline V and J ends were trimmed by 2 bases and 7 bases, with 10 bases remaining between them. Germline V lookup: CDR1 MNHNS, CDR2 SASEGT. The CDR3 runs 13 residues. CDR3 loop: CASSETESYTQYF. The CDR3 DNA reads TGTGCCAGCAGTGAAACAGAGTCGTATACGCAGTATTTT.

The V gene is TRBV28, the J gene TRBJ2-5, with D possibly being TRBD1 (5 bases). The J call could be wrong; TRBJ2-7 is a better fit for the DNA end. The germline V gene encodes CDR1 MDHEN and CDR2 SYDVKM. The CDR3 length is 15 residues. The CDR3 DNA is TGTGCCAGCTCCCCCATACAAGGGGATTCCTACGAGCAGTACTTC. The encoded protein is CASSPIQGDSYEQYF.

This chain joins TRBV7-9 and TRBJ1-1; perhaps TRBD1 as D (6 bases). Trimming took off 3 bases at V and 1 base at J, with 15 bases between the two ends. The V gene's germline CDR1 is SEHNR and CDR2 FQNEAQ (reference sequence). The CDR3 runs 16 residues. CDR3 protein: CASSLPGGGSNTEAFF. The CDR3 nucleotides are TGTGCCAGCAGCTTGCCGGGCGGGGGCTCGAACACTGAAGCTTTCTTT.

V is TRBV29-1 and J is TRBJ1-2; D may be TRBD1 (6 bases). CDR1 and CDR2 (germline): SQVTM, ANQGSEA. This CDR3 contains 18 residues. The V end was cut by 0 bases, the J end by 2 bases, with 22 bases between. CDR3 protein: CSVEDARVGGKENYGYTF. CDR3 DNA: TGCAGCGTTGAAGATGCGAGGGTGGGGGGCAAGGAGAACTATGGCTACACCTTC.

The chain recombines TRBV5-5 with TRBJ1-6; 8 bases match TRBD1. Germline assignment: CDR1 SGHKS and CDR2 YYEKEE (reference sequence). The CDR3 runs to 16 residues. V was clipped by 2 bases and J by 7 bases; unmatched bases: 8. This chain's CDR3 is CASSFEPTGGNSPLHF. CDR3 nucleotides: TGTGCCAGCAGCTTCGAACCCACAGGGGGGAATTCACCCCTCCACTTT.

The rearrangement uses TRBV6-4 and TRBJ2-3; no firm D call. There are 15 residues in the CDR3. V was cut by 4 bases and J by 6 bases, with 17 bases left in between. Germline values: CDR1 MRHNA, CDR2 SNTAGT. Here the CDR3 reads CASSGSSDGEDTQYF. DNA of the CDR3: TGTGCCAGCAGTGGGTCCAGTGACGGTGAGGATACGCAGTATTTT.

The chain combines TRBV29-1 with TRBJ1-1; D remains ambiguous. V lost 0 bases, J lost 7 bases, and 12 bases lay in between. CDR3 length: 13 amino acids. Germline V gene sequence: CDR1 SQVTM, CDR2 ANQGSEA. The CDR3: CSVEDPFGHEAFF. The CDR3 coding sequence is TGCAGCGTTGAAGATCCCTTCGGGCATGAAGCTTTCTTT. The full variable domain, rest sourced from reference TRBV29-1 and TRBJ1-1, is SAVISQKPSRDICQRGTSLTIQCQVDSQVTMMFWYRQQPGQSLTLIATANQGSEATYESGFVIDKFPISRPNLTFSTLTVSNMSPEDSSIYLCSVEDPFGHEAFFGQGTRLTVV.

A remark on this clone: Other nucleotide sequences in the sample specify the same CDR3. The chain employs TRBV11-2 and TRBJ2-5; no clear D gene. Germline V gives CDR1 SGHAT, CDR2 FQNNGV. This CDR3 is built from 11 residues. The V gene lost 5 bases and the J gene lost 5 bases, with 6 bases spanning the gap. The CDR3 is CASSLGETQYF. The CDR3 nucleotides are TGTGCCAGCAGCCTGGGGGAGACCCAGTACTTC.

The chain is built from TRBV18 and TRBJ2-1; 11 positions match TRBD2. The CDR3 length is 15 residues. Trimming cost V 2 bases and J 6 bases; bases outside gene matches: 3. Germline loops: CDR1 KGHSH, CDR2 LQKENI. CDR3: CASSPTSGGVNEQFF. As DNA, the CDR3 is TGTGCCAGCTCACCAACTAGCGGGGGAGTCAATGAGCAGTTCTTC.

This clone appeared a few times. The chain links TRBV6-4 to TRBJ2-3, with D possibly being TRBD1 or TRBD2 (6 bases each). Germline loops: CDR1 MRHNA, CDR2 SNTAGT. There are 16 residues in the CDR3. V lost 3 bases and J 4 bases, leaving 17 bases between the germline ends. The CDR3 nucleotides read TGTGCCAGCAGTGAAGAGGGGGGATCCTCGGCAGATACGCAGTATTTT. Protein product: CASSEEGGSSADTQYF.

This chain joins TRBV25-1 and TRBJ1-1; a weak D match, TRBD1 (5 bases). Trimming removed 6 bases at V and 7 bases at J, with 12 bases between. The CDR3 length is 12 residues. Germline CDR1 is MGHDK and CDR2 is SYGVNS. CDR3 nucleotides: TGTGCCAGCAGCCCCTCCGGGGGTGAAGCTTTCTTT. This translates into CASSPSGGEAFF.

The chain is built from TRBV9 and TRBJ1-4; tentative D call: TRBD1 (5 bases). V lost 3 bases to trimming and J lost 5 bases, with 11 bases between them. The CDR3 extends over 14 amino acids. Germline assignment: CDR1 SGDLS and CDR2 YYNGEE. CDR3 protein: CASSAGRGNEKLFF. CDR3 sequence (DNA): TGTGCCAGCAGCGCGGGACGGGGAAATGAAAAACTGTTTTTT.

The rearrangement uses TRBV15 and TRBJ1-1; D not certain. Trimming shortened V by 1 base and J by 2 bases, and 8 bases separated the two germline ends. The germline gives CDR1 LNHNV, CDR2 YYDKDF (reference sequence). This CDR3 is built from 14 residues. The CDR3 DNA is TGTGCCACCAGCAGAGGTGGGGAAAACACTGAAGCTTTCTTT. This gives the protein CATSRGGENTEAFF.

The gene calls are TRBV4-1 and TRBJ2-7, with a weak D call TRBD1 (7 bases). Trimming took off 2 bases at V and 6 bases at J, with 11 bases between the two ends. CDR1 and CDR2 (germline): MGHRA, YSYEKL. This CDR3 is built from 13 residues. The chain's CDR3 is CASSQQGGVEQYF. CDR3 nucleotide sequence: TGCGCCAGCAGCCAACAGGGGGGCGTCGAGCAGTACTTC.

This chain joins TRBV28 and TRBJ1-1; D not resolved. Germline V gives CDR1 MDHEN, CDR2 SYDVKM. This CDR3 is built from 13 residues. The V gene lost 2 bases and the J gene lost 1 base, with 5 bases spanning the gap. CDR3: CASSLTENTEAFF. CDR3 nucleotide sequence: TGTGCCAGCAGTTTAACCGAGAACACTGAAGCTTTCTTT.

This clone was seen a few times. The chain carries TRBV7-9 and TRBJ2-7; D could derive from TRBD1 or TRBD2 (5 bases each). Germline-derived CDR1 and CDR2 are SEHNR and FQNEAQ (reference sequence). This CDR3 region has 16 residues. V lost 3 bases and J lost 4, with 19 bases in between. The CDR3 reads CASSFGPGQGRYEQYF. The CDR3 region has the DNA TGTGCCAGCAGCTTTGGCCCGGGGCAGGGTCGATACGAGCAGTACTTC.

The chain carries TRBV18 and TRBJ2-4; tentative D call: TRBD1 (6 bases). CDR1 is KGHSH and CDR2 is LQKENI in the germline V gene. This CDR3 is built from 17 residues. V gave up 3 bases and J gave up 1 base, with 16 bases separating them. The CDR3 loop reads CASSPIQGSGAKNIQYF. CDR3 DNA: TGTGCCAGCTCACCCATCCAGGGGAGCGGTGCCAAAAACATTCAGTACTTC.

The CDR3 coding sequence is TGTGCCAGTAGTATTTTGGCTTCGTCTTACGAGCAGTACTTC. Encoded protein: CASSILASSYEQYF. The chain has TRBV19 and TRBJ2-7; no firm D call. Germline V lookup: CDR1 LNHDA, CDR2 SQIVND (reference sequence). The CDR3 loop spans 14 amino acids. V lost 3 bases and J 4 bases, leaving 13 bases between the germline ends.

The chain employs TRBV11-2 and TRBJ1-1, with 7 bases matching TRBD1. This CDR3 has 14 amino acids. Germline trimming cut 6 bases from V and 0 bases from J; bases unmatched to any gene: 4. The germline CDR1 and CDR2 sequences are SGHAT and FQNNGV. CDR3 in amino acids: CASRPGGVNTEAFF. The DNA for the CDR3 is TGTGCCAGCAGACCAGGGGGTGTGAACACTGAAGCTTTCTTT.

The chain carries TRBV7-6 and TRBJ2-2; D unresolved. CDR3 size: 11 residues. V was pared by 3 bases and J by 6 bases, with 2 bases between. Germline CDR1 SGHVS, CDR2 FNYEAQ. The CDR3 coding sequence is TGTGCCAGCAGCTTGTCCGGGGAGCTGTTTTTT. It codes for CASSLSGELFF.